The sequence of this T cell receptor beta chain was determined in a study of spatial heterogeneity in lung cancer. At the level of the study: Combinations of a unique TCR and a UMI were tallied in raw reads, and on average each appeared more than ten times.

Time point meaning: sample taken at primary tumor resection. Carried by each TCR cDNA molecule was a unique molecular identifier. One entry per CDR3 protein results from TCRdb running MiXCR on the 5' RACE reads. The sample lists a few thousand distinct CDR3 sequences; 8.8% were seen once. The CDR3 length is 13 residues. CDR1 and CDR2 from the germline V gene are SEHNR and FQNEAQ (reference sequence). Unmatched junction bases numbered 6, after V lost 4 bases and J lost 9 bases. Within the sample, this clonotype is medium-sized. V gene TRBV7-9 combines with J gene TRBJ2-1; 7 bases are shared with TRBD2. The sequencing used normal lung tissue next to the tumor, collected at surgery. The sequence was obtained from a female donor with early-stage non-small cell lung cancer. DNA of the CDR3: TGTGCCAGCAGCTCGACGGGGGGTAGTGAGCAGTTCTTC. It encodes CASSSTGGSEQFF. The whole variable domain, remainder taken from reference TRBV7-9 and TRBJ2-1, is DTGVSQNPRHKITKRGQNVTFRCDPISEHNRLYWYRQTLGQGPEFLTYFQNEAQLEKSRLLSDRFSAERPKGSFSTLEIQRTEQGDSAMYLCASSSTGGSEQFFGPGTRLTVL.